Presented here are 32 T cell receptor beta chains from one specimen sequenced in a study of blood T cell repertoires in COVID-19. Sequencing was performed with immunoSEQ multiplex PCR; in TCRdb, only in-frame clones are kept and a portion is missing. Of over 200,000 clones in the sample, approximately 90% were seen once. The sequenced sample was peripheral blood. The receptors originated from a man aged 25-45 years with COVID-19, enrolled during active disease.

This clone was counted between two and nine times. This chain links TRBV6-5 with TRBJ2-7, with 14 nucleotides matching TRBD2. This CDR3 has 16 residues. V shed 2 bases and J 7 bases; nucleotides not matched to a gene: 7. Germline loops: CDR1 MNHEY, CDR2 SVGAGI. The CDR3 region has the DNA TGTGCCAGCAGTTACGGACCGGGACTAGCGGGGGTAGAGCAGTACTTC. It is translated as CASSYGPGLAGVEQYF.

This chain uses TRBV6-5 with TRBJ2-7, with TRBD1 matching over 8 bases. The CDR3 sequence is 14 residues long. Germline V gene data show CDR1 as MNHEY and CDR2 as SVGAGI. Losses at the gene ends were 6 bases for V and 5 bases for J; bases not matched to a gene: 9. This CDR3 is CASRGQDGYNEQYF. The CDR3 DNA reads as TGTGCCAGCAGGGGACAGGACGGTTACAACGAGCAGTACTTC.

With respect to this clone: One end of the junction fails to match germline, which may point to a read error. The chain uses TRBV5-1 and TRBJ1-5; 8 bases are a match to TRBD1. Germline V gene data show CDR1 as SGHRS and CDR2 as YFSETQ. The CDR3 covers 17 residues. Here the CDR3 DNA reads TGCGCCAGCACCTTGCCCCGGGACAGGATTTCGAGTCAGCCCCAGCATTTT. This gives the protein CASTLPRDRISSQPQHF.

The V and J genes are TRBV5-1 and TRBJ2-5; weak D call: TRBD2 (7 bases). Germline V lookup: CDR1 SGHRS, CDR2 YFSETQ. The length of the CDR3 is 15 residues. Trimming pared 0 bases from V and 4 bases from J, leaving 13 bases between. The CDR3 loop is CASSLAPGEGETQYF. The CDR3 DNA reads TGCGCCAGCAGCTTGGCGCCAGGGGAGGGAGAGACCCAGTACTTC.

The V and J genes are TRBV18 and TRBJ2-3; 8 nucleotides line up with TRBD2. The V gene end was trimmed by 5 bases and the J gene end by 6 bases; junction bases not matched to a gene: 10. Germline CDR1 and CDR2: KGHSH and LQKENI. This CDR3 contains 15 residues. This CDR3 reads CASSSSTSGGDTQYF. DNA for the CDR3: TGTGCCAGCTCATCTTCAACTAGCGGCGGGGATACGCAGTATTTT.

The rearrangement joins TRBV28 to TRBJ2-7; 7 bases are shared with TRBD1. V lost 8 bases and J lost 0; bases outside the gene matches: 4. The CDR3 has 13 amino acids. The germline CDR1 and CDR2 sequences are MDHEN and SYDVKM. In nucleotides, the CDR3 is TGTGCCAGCCAGACAGGGAGCTCCTACGAGCAGTACTTC. As protein: CASQTGSSYEQYF.

The chain links TRBV28 to TRBJ2-2; D perhaps matches TRBD2 (6 bases). The CDR3 runs 16 residues. V was cut by 4 bases and J by 0 bases, with 12 bases left in between. Per the germline V gene, CDR1 is MDHEN and CDR2 is SYDVKM. The CDR3 region is CASSSTWRANTGELFF. In DNA form, the CDR3 reads TGTGCCAGCAGTTCTACGTGGAGGGCGAACACCGGGGAGCTGTTTTTT.

The chain carries TRBV9 and TRBJ2-7; 9 bases are a match to TRBD1. Germline lookup yields CDR1 SGDLS and CDR2 YYNGEE. The ends lost 1 base at V and 3 bases at J; junction bases unmatched: 2. The CDR3 consists of 14 residues. The CDR3 loop reads CASSVTGQGYEQYF. In DNA, the CDR3 is TGTGCCAGCAGCGTAACGGGACAGGGCTACGAGCAGTACTTC.

This CDR3 is CASSEQGLNQPQHF. The CDR3 DNA sequence: TGTGCCAGCAGTGAACAGGGCTTGAATCAGCCCCAGCATTTT. This sequence joins TRBV2 and TRBJ1-5; the D gene is possibly TRBD1 (5 bases). V dropped 2 bases and J dropped 4 bases, with 9 bases sitting between them. Germline V gene data show CDR1 as SNHLY and CDR2 as FYNNEI. This CDR3 spans 14 amino acids.

V is TRBV4-1 and J is TRBJ1-4; no clear D. CDR3 length: 18 residues. CDR1 is MGHRA and CDR2 is YSYEKL in the germline V gene. The V gene lost 1 base and the J gene lost 0 bases, with 15 bases spanning the gap. The CDR3 here is CASSQGLPLMATNEKLFF. CDR3 coding DNA: TGCGCCAGCAGCCAAGGGCTCCCTTTGATGGCAACTAATGAAAAACTGTTTTTT.

The chain employs TRBV5-1 and TRBJ1-1; D is undetermined. With 0 bases removed from V and 7 bases from J, the gap between germline ends came to 7 bases. CDR1 and CDR2 (germline): SGHRS, YFSETQ. CDR3 length equals 12 residues. The CDR3 DNA reads as TGCGCCAGCAGCTTGGACGGGGTTGAAGCTTTCTTT. It translates to CASSLDGVEAFF. Combining the CDR3 with reference TRBV5-1 and TRBJ1-1 gives the whole variable domain KAGVTQTPRYLIKTRGQQVTLSCSPISGHRSVSWYQQTPGQGLQFLFEYFSETQRNKGNFPGRFSGRQFSNSRSEMNVSTLELGDSALYLCASSLDGVEAFFGQGTRLTVV.

The V call is TRBV12-5, the J call TRBJ1-1; the D is unclear. Germline CDR1 is LGHNT and CDR2 is FRNRAP. V was clipped by 2 bases and J by 3 bases, with 7 bases between them. This CDR3 contains 13 residues. The CDR3 loop reads CASGLNRYTEAFF. CDR3 DNA sequence: TGTGCTAGTGGTTTGAACCGGTACACTGAAGCTTTCTTT.

The chain joins TRBV3-1 (or the pseudogene TRBV3-2) to TRBJ1-1; D is possibly TRBD1 (6 bases). Trimming stripped 5 bases from V and 8 bases from J, with 18 bases between. The CDR3 contains 14 residues. CDR1 is LGHDT and CDR2 is YNNKEL in the germline V gene (reference sequence). CDR3 amino acids: CASSFYQDSSEAFF. CDR3 coding DNA: TGTGCCAGCAGCTTTTATCAGGACAGTTCCGAAGCTTTCTTT.

The chain has TRBV7-3 and TRBJ2-2; D might be TRBD1 (5 bases). Germline assignment: CDR1 SGHTA and CDR2 FQGTGA. Trimming stripped 0 bases from V and 1 base from J, with 6 bases between. The length of the CDR3 is 15 residues. CDR3 sequence: CASSLTGQNTGELFF. Here the CDR3 DNA reads TGTGCCAGCAGCTTAACGGGGCAGAACACCGGGGAGCTGTTTTTT.

The chain couples TRBV10-3 to TRBJ1-1, with 8 bases that match TRBD1. Germline CDR1 and CDR2: ENHRY and SYGVKD. The CDR3 runs 16 residues. Trimming at V came to 2 bases and at J to 1 base, leaving 6 bases not matched to a gene. Written as DNA, the CDR3 is TGTGCCATCAGTGAGCCGTATGGACAGGGGAACACTGAAGCTTTCTTT. This gives the protein CAISEPYGQGNTEAFF.

V gene TRBV29-1 combines with J gene TRBJ1-3; D gene ambiguous. This CDR3 is built from 13 residues. V gave up 4 bases and J gave up 0 bases, with 7 bases separating them. Germline CDR1 is SQVTM and CDR2 is ANQGSEA. CDR3 in amino acids: CSVGQDSGNTIYF. The CDR3 DNA reads as TGCAGCGTTGGTCAGGACTCTGGAAACACCATATATTTT.

This chain connects TRBV4-2 to TRBJ2-1; 13 bases line up with TRBD2. Germline-derived CDR1 and CDR2 are LGHNA and YNFKEQ. The ends lost 5 bases at V and 5 bases at J; junction bases unmatched: 9. This CDR3 has 17 amino acids. The CDR3 sequence: CASSSGTSGKKDNEQFF. Written as DNA, the CDR3 is TGTGCCAGCAGCAGCGGGACTAGCGGGAAAAAAGACAATGAGCAGTTCTTC.

V and J are TRBV9 and TRBJ2-3; 8 bases align to TRBD1. From germline, CDR1 is SGDLS and CDR2 YYNGEE. The V segment lost 3 bases and the J segment 4 bases; nucleotides outside the gene matches: 7. The CDR3 runs 15 residues. The CDR3 region is CASSAEGQVSDTQYF. The CDR3 bases are TGTGCCAGCAGCGCCGAGGGACAGGTCTCAGATACGCAGTATTTT.

The V call is TRBV6-5, the J call TRBJ1-5; no definite D call. V shed 6 bases and J shed 1 base, with 10 bases lying between them. Germline V gene data show CDR1 as MNHEY and CDR2 as SVGAGI. CDR3 size: 14 residues. DNA of the CDR3: TGTGCCAGCAGCCTTACATCGAGCAATCAGCCCCAGCATTTT. It encodes CASSLTSSNQPQHF.

This chain joins TRBV6-5 and TRBJ2-7; 9 nucleotides align to TRBD2. CDR3 length equals 15 residues. The germline gives CDR1 MNHEY, CDR2 SVGAGI. V lost 3 bases to trimming and J lost 7 bases; unmatched junction nucleotides: 10. In nucleotides, the CDR3 is TGTGCCAGCAGTTATTGGGTAGCGGGAGTAAGGGAGCAGTACTTC. Translating gives CASSYWVAGVREQYF.

The genes are TRBV9 and TRBJ2-2, with 7 bases aligning to TRBD2. From germline, CDR1 is SGDLS and CDR2 YYNGEE. This CDR3 is 19 amino acids long. J lost 7 bases, V lost 0 bases, and 18 bases had no gene match. CDR3 loop: CASSVERVAGVGFDGELFF. The CDR3 nucleotides are TGTGCCAGCAGCGTAGAGCGTGTGGCGGGAGTGGGGTTCGACGGGGAGCTGTTTTTT.

The J gene is TRBJ1-5, the V gene TRBV10-3; 8 bases are shared with TRBD1. J gave up 2 bases and V 8 bases, and 5 bases lay outside the gene matches. Germline CDR1 is ENHRY and CDR2 is SYGVKD. The CDR3 has 14 residues. CDR3 in amino acids: CAIGQTGGNQPQHF. Here the CDR3 DNA reads TGTGCCATCGGTCAGACAGGGGGCAATCAGCCCCAGCATTTT.

The chain recombines TRBV9 with TRBJ2-1; TRBD2 matches 14 bases. The germline CDR1 and CDR2 sequences are SGDLS and YYNGEE. This CDR3 region has 16 residues. V lost 4 bases and J lost 10; bases outside the gene matches: 10. The CDR3 protein is CASSSFPGLAGAEQFF. The DNA of the CDR3 is TGTGCCAGCAGCTCCTTCCCGGGACTAGCGGGAGCGGAGCAGTTCTTC.

The CDR3 nucleotides read TGTGCCAGCTGTCACAGGACGAGTCGTGGCTACACCTTC. Residues: CASCHRTSRGYTF. The chain couples TRBV6-5 to TRBJ1-2, with D tentatively TRBD1 (5 bases). CDR3 length: 13 amino acids. The germline CDR1 and CDR2 sequences are MNHEY and SVGAGI. The V and J ends lost 8 bases and 7 bases respectively, with 17 bases between them.

The rearrangement links TRBV5-1 to TRBJ2-3; D might be TRBD1 (6 bases). The V end was cut by 2 bases, the J end by 3 bases, with 16 bases between. Germline lookup yields CDR1 SGHRS and CDR2 YFSETQ. This CDR3 comprises 16 residues. Written as DNA, the CDR3 is TGCGCCAGCAGCTTAAACGACAGGACTTCGACAGATACGCAGTATTTT. Protein sequence: CASSLNDRTSTDTQYF.

The chain links TRBV3-1 (or the pseudogene TRBV3-2) to TRBJ1-2, with 7 bases fitting TRBD1. The trim removed 4 bases at V and 2 bases at J, leaving 4 bases unmatched. The CDR3 has 14 amino acids. Germline V gene lookup returns CDR1 LGHDT and CDR2 YNNKEL (reference sequence). The CDR3 region has the DNA TGTGCCAGCAGCCCCGGGACAGAAAACTATGGCTACACCTTC. It yields the protein CASSPGTENYGYTF.

The chain is built from TRBV5-1 and TRBJ1-2; D gene uncertain. The CDR3 spans 15 residues. The V end lost 0 bases, the J end lost 3 bases, and 12 bases lay between the germline ends. Per the germline V gene, CDR1 is SGHRS and CDR2 is YFSETQ. The CDR3 DNA follows: TGCGCCAGCAGCTTGGTCGGAGGACCCGACTATGGCTACACCTTC. It encodes CASSLVGGPDYGYTF. Supplemented by reference TRBV5-1 and TRBJ1-2, the full variable domain reads KAGVTQTPRYLIKTRGQQVTLSCSPISGHRSVSWYQQTPGQGLQFLFEYFSETQRNKGNFPGRFSGRQFSNSRSEMNVSTLELGDSALYLCASSLVGGPDYGYTFGSGTRLTVV.

The V call is TRBV18, the J call TRBJ2-7; D is undetermined. V was trimmed by 3 bases and J by 4 bases, leaving 7 bases between them. The CDR3 contains 12 residues. Germline V gives CDR1 KGHSH, CDR2 LQKENI. The CDR3, as DNA: TGTGCCAGCTCACCGCAACAGTACGAGCAGTACTTC. Amino acids: CASSPQQYEQYF. Full variable domain (remainder filled in from reference TRBV18 and TRBJ2-7): NAGVMQNPRHLVRRRGQEARLRCSPMKGHSHVYWYRQLPEEGLKFMVYLQKENIIDESGMPKERFSAEFPKEGPSILRIQQVVRGDSAAYFCASSPQQYEQYFGPGTRLTVT.

The chain uses TRBV20-1 and TRBJ1-3; 7 nucleotides align to TRBD1. Unmatched junction bases numbered 13, after V lost 3 bases and J lost 5 bases. This CDR3 is built from 16 residues. Germline V lookup: CDR1 DFQATT, CDR2 SNEGSKA (reference sequence). CDR3 amino acids: CSASIPAGGSRNTIYF. CDR3 bases: TGCAGTGCTAGTATTCCGGCAGGGGGATCTAGAAACACCATATATTTT.

The chain employs TRBV5-4 and TRBJ2-7, with 7 bases fitting TRBD1. The V and J ends lost 5 bases and 2 bases, in that order; junction bases with no gene match: 4. This CDR3 spans 13 amino acids. Germline V CDR1 and CDR2: SGHNT, YYREEE (reference sequence). CDR3 DNA sequence: TGTGCCAGCAGTATACAGGGGCCCTACGAGCAGTACTTC. It encodes CASSIQGPYEQYF.

This chain links TRBV28 with TRBJ2-1; possibly TRBD1 for D (5 bases). Trimming took off 10 bases at V and 4 bases at J, with 14 bases between the two ends. This CDR3 spans 13 amino acids. Germline CDR1 is MDHEN and CDR2 is SYDVKM. CDR3 sequence: CAIPGAGYNEQFF. The CDR3 DNA follows: TGTGCCATCCCTGGGGCCGGGTACAATGAGCAGTTCTTC.

This rearrangement joins TRBV12-3 or TRBV12-4 to TRBJ2-6; D remains ambiguous. This CDR3 spans 11 amino acids. Deletions cut 6 bases from V and 13 bases from J, with 10 bases between. CDR3 DNA: TGTGCCAGCAGATATATCGGGGTCCTGACTTTC. Its protein product is CASRYIGVLTF.